This T cell receptor (beta chain) was sequenced during a study of blood T cell repertoires in COVID-19 (dated by TCRdb to the early 2020s). About the study as a whole: Samples from collaborators originated in the United States, Italy and Spain and spanned both the acute and convalescent phases of COVID-19. The prospective study material was composed of cDNA or gDNA derived from T cells, B-cell-depleted T cells, or PBMCs. The samples were drawn from two sources: the first 160 participants of the ongoing ImmuneRACE study, and 1,000 to 1,500 subjects contributed by 6 global collaborators. Where available, HLA class I and class II types were taken from metadata supplied by the sample provider and were not determined by assay-based typing. The dataset comprised deeply sampled blood TCRbeta repertoires from subjects exposed to, actively infected with, or recovered from COVID-19. The repertoires were released in a freely available public database meant as a resource for research on the immune response to SARS-CoV-2. The sample metadata nearly always contained a de-identified subject ID, COVID-19 status, age in years and sex.

V gives up 4 bases and J gives up 8 bases, and the segment between their germline ends measures 15 bases. The CDR3 starts with the cysteine, ends with the phenylalanine, and has 13 residues. Solely the CDR3 DNA is kept, with 39 bases framed from the first base. Based on the germline V gene (reference sequence), the CDR1 and CDR2 sequences are SGHKS and YYEKEE. With respect to this clone: The specificity of this receptor is unknown. Per-base qualities were not stored, and no clone one base away is much larger.

Collaborating institutions collected whole blood in K2EDTA tubes following their own protocols. Collaborator samples were shipped for TCRbeta analysis as frozen whole blood, isolated PBMCs, or DNA extracted from either sample type. The immunoSEQ Assay, a bias-controlled multiplex PCR, was used to amplify TCRbeta CDR3 regions from genomic DNA. The paper's processing steps were these. The number of nucleated cells in each sample was estimated by amplification of reference gene primers within the assay. To quantify the absolute abundance of each unique TCRbeta CDR3 rearrangement, sequence reads were collapsed and filtered. For each sample, productive Simpson clonality was calculated by taking the square root of Simpson's diversity index across productive rearrangements. As stored in TCRdb, this immuneACCESS dataset retains in-frame rearrangements with V and J assigned. A fraction of the clones does not appear; measured against another copy, unresolved V genes explain less than half of the discrepancy, and the remainder lacks a known reason. V, J and clone size reflect that table, while D and trimming were determined from the DNA. For this sample there are about 210,000 clones; 82% appear just once. Clones ranked in the top ten supply about an eighth of the sample.

The research as a whole found: The quantity of clinical and demographic metadata differed by source and by participant and was supplied without curation.

Source material: peripheral blood. Recombination linked TRBV5-5 to TRBJ1-1; the D gene is unclear. The clonotype originates from a woman aged 35 to 49 with acute or convalescent COVID-19. In nucleotide form, the sequence is TGTGCCAGCAGCCTGACCCGCTCGGGGGAAGCTTTCTTT. Its translation is CASSLTRSGEAFF.